The clone carrying this TCR beta chain was found many times. MiXCR was run by TCRdb on the 5' RACE reads, yielding one entry per CDR3 protein. The sample consists of 35,000 to 40,000 distinct CDR3 sequences, approximately 10% of them appearing once. This sample is part of a study of neurological immune-mediated disorders. This CDR3 is built from 16 residues. After removal of 5 bases from V and 5 bases from J, the junction contained 10 bases not matched to a gene. Germline CDR1 reads KGHDR; CDR2 reads SFDVKD. The receptor comes from a woman in her 30s with HTLV-1-associated myelopathy (HAM/TSP). The chain carries TRBV24-1 and TRBJ2-2; 7 nucleotides line up with TRBD1. Sequencing used CD4+ T cells from blood. The chain's CDR3 is CATSGISRGSTGELFF. The DNA for the CDR3 is TGTGCCACCAGTGGGATAAGCAGGGGGAGTACCGGGGAGCTGTTTTTT.